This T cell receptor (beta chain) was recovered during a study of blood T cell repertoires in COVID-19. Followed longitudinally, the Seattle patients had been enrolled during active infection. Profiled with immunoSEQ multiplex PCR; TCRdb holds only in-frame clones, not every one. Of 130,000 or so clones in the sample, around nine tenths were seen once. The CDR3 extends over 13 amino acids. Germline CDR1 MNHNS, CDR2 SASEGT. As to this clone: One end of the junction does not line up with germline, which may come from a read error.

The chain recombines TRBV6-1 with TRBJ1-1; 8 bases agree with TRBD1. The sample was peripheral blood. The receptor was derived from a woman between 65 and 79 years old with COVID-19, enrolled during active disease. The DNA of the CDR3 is TGTGCCAGCAGGGAAGGACAGGGCCAGAGGGCTTTCTTT. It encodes CASREGQGQRAFF.